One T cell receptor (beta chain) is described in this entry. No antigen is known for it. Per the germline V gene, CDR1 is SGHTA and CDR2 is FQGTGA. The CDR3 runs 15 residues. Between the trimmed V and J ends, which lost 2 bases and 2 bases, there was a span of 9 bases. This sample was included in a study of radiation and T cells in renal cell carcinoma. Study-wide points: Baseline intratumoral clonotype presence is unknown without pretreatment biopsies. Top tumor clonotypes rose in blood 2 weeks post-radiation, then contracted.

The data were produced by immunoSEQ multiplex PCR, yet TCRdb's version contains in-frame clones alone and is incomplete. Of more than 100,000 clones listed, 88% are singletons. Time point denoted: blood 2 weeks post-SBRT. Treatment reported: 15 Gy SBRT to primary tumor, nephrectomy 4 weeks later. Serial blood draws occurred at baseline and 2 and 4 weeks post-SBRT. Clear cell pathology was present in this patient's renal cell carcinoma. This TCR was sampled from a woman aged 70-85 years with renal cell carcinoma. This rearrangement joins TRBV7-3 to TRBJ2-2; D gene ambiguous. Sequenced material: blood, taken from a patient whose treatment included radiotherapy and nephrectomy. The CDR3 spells CASSLAVSNTGELFF. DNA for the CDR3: TGTGCCAGCAGCTTAGCAGTATCCAACACCGGGGAGCTGTTTTTT.